This T cell receptor beta chain was observed in a study of shared clonotypes between healthy human individuals. Study-wide results and limits: Shared clonotypes: about 5% naive CD4, about 3.3% naive CD8, around 2.2% memory CD4, 0.4% to 0.5% memory CD8.

Assay runs were performed at deep level. Researchers divided each subset's genomic DNA evenly across several immunoSEQ plates. Sorted-subset replicate PCR reactions were performed with 200 ng DNA, corresponding to roughly 31,000 T cell genomes. Assay: immunoSEQ multiplex PCR; the TCRdb copy retains only in-frame clones and omits some. The data contain some 1,100,000 clones, around three quarters of them seen just once; the ten biggest clones take up approximately 0.52%. In its sample, this clone was seen once. Its antigen is unknown. Specimen: memory CD4+ T cells from PBMCs. Subset noted: CD45RA-negative fraction. This clonotype was obtained from a man between 18 and 35 years old in good health. Some clones in this sample may be carry-over from other donors' samples.

The CDR3, as DNA: TGTGCCAGCAGCCCGACTGCGACCACGAATCAGCCCCAGCATTTT. Translated: CASSPTATTNQPQHF. This chain connects TRBV6-5 to TRBJ1-5; D ambiguous. The germline gives CDR1 MNHEY, CDR2 SVGAGI. The ends were cut back, 6 bases at V and 4 bases at J, with 16 bases in the middle. The CDR3 runs to 15 residues.